The 21 T cell receptor beta chains in this list originate from one sample, sequenced in a study of cytomegalovirus exposure and HLA in healthy donors. With 60 Vbeta and 13 Jbeta primers, the PCR was carried out. Data came from immunoSEQ multiplex PCR; TCRdb stores just in-frame clones and leaves some out. The data contain approximately 77,000 clones, about 79% of them singletons. The sequenced material came from PBMCs. The receptors come from a woman in her forties in good health and CMV-seronegative.

V gene TRBV30 combines with J gene TRBJ1-6, with a tentative D call TRBD1 (6 bases). Deletions cut 0 bases from V and 10 bases from J, with 10 bases between. The length of the CDR3 is 13 residues. Germline V gives CDR1 GTSNPN, CDR2 SVGIG (reference sequence). The CDR3 coding sequence is TGTGCCTGGAGTGTACAGGGAGACTCACCCCTCCACTTT. Amino acids: CAWSVQGDSPLHF.

This clone turned up a few times. J is TRBJ2-6 and V is TRBV10-2; possible D gene TRBD2, 7 bases. The CDR3 contains 17 residues. Between the trimmed V and J ends, which lost 0 bases and 4 bases, there was a span of 13 bases. CDR1 and CDR2 (germline): WSHSY, SAAADI. The CDR3 DNA reads TGCGCCAGCAGTGAGTCGGGGGGGCTATCAGGGGCCAACGTCCTGACTTTC. Translation gives CASSESGGLSGANVLTF.

This chain joins TRBV30 and TRBJ1-5; 9 bases agree with TRBD1. The CDR3 runs 13 residues. With V trimmed by 3 bases and J by 5 bases, 2 bases remained unmatched. Per the germline V gene, CDR1 is GTSNPN and CDR2 is SVGIG (reference sequence). This CDR3 is CAWSTGGHQPQHF. The CDR3 DNA reads TGTGCCTGGAGCACAGGGGGCCATCAGCCCCAGCATTTT.

A note on this clone: Relative to the germline gene, one junction end is altered; a read error may explain this. The J gene is TRBJ2-1, the V gene TRBV5-1, with a tentative D call TRBD1 (5 bases). Germline CDR1 SGHRS, CDR2 YFSETQ. This CDR3 spans 16 amino acids. The CDR3 nucleotides are TGCGCCAGCAGCTTGGTGCTGGGGCAGGTTTTCAATGAGCAGCTCTTC. Translating gives CASSLVLGQVFNEQLF.

The chain is built from TRBV7-2 and TRBJ2-7; the match to TRBD1 covers 7 bases. Germline CDR1 and CDR2: SGHTA and FQGNSA. Losses at the gene ends were 5 bases for V and 2 bases for J; bases not matched to a gene: 6. CDR3 length: 14 amino acids. The CDR3: CASSPSGQPYEQYF. CDR3 in DNA: TGTGCCAGCAGCCCGTCGGGACAGCCCTACGAGCAGTACTTC.

V is TRBV6-5 and J is TRBJ1-3; D is perhaps TRBD1 (6 bases). This CDR3 is built from 16 residues. CDR1 and CDR2 from the germline V gene are MNHEY and SVGAGI. Deletions cut 4 bases from V and 2 bases from J, with 15 bases between. CDR3 DNA: TGTGCCAGCAGTTTGGACCATCAGGGGCCTGGAAACACCATATATTTT. This translates into CASSLDHQGPGNTIYF.

This clone was counted only a few times. V is TRBV15 and J is TRBJ1-1; TRBD1 might be the D (5 bases). The germline V gene encodes CDR1 LNHNV and CDR2 YYDKDF (reference sequence). Between the trimmed V and J ends, which lost 0 bases and 3 bases, there was a span of 8 bases. The CDR3 has 14 residues. CDR3 amino acids: CATSRDRVDTEAFF. DNA for the CDR3: TGTGCCACCAGCAGAGACAGGGTGGACACTGAAGCTTTCTTT.

The chain carries TRBV5-1 and TRBJ2-7, with 8 bases aligning to TRBD1. Germline V gene sequence: CDR1 SGHRS, CDR2 YFSETQ. Losses at the gene ends were 10 bases for V and 5 bases for J; bases not matched to a gene: 5. The CDR3 covers 11 residues. Here the CDR3 DNA reads TGCGCCTTGGACAGGGTGCACGAGCAGTACTTC. It encodes CALDRVHEQYF.

This clone was counted a few times. This chain uses TRBV4-1 with TRBJ2-7; 10 bases are a match to TRBD1. CDR1 is MGHRA and CDR2 is YSYEKL in the germline V gene. The CDR3 has 16 residues. V was pared by 3 bases and J by 3 bases, with 8 bases of the junction left unmatched. CDR3 amino acids: CASSQSGTGDGYEQYF. CDR3 sequence (DNA): TGCGCCAGCAGCCAGTCCGGGACAGGGGACGGCTACGAGCAGTACTTC.

This chain links TRBV7-2 with TRBJ2-5; the D is unclear. The better agreement between TRBJ2-7 and the DNA end casts doubt on the J call. Germline V gene data show CDR1 as SGHTA and CDR2 as FQGNSA. The CDR3 has 11 residues. CDR3 in amino acids: CASSLLYEQYF. Here the CDR3 DNA reads TGTGCCAGCAGCTTACTCTACGAGCAGTACTTC.

This clone showed up just once. The V call is TRBV30, the J call TRBJ1-5; D is uncertain. This CDR3 has 14 amino acids. Trimming cost V 0 bases and J 2 bases, with 8 bases left between them. Germline V CDR1 and CDR2: GTSNPN, SVGIG (reference sequence). The CDR3 sequence: CAWSVTIRNQPQHF. DNA of the CDR3: TGTGCCTGGAGTGTAACTATACGCAATCAGCCCCAGCATTTT.

In this sample, this clone turned up a few times. CDR3 DNA sequence: TGCGCCAGCAGCTTGGGTGGGCCAGATACGCAGTATTTT. Its translation: CASSLGGPDTQYF. The chain is built from TRBV5-1 and TRBJ2-3; no clear D. This CDR3 spans 13 amino acids. Germline V gene data show CDR1 as SGHRS and CDR2 as YFSETQ. The ends were cut back, 0 bases at V and 4 bases at J, with 6 bases in the middle. The complete variable domain, with remaining parts taken from reference TRBV5-1 and TRBJ2-3, reads KAGVTQTPRYLIKTRGQQVTLSCSPISGHRSVSWYQQTPGQGLQFLFEYFSETQRNKGNFPGRFSGRQFSNSRSEMNVSTLELGDSALYLCASSLGGPDTQYFGPGTRLTVL.

The chain has TRBV19 and TRBJ2-2; D call uncertain. V was clipped by 3 bases and J by 6 bases, with 14 bases between them. The CDR3 has 15 residues. Looked up from germline, CDR1 is LNHDA and CDR2 is SQIVND (reference sequence). CDR3 protein: CASSMWWAAPGELFF. In nucleotides, the CDR3 is TGTGCCAGTAGTATGTGGTGGGCCGCTCCCGGGGAGCTGTTTTTT.

The V call is TRBV5-1, the J call TRBJ1-5, with D uncertain. V dropped 0 bases and J dropped 0 bases, with 13 bases sitting between them. This CDR3 is 17 amino acids long. CDR1 is SGHRS, CDR2 YFSETQ, per germline. In nucleotides, the CDR3 is TGCGCCAGCAGCTTGGAATCCGGGGTCTATAGCAATCAGCCCCAGCATTTT. Encoded protein: CASSLESGVYSNQPQHF.

The chain uses TRBV25-1 and TRBJ1-4; TRBD1 matches 9 bases. Germline V CDR1 and CDR2: MGHDK, SYGVNS. This CDR3 contains 15 residues. V lost 3 bases to trimming and J lost 7 bases; unmatched junction nucleotides: 6. The CDR3 DNA reads as TGTGCCAGCAGTGAGCTTGGGACAGGGTCTGAAAAACTGTTTTTT. This codes for CASSELGTGSEKLFF.

There are a few counts of this clone. The rearrangement uses TRBV4-1 and TRBJ2-7, with 13 bases matching TRBD2. V lost 4 bases to trimming and J lost 2 bases; unmatched junction nucleotides: 17. The germline V gene has CDR1 MGHRA and CDR2 YSYEKL. The CDR3 runs to 20 residues. CDR3: CASSPYKGLAGPAVTYEQYF. In DNA form, the CDR3 reads TGCGCCAGCAGCCCCTACAAGGGACTAGCGGGACCGGCCGTCACCTACGAGCAGTACTTC.

The chain uses TRBV21-1 and TRBJ2-7; the listed D gene, TRBD1, was not tested against the DNA. TRBV21-1 is a pseudogene locus. The CDR3 is 17 amino acids. CDR3 region: CASSKANSQGPHYEQYF. The CDR3 DNA sequence: TGTGCCAGCAGCAAGGCCAATTCACAGGGACCCCACTACGAGCAGTACTTC.

V gene TRBV9 combines with J gene TRBJ2-1, with TRBD2 matching over 14 bases. The V segment lost 4 bases and the J segment 7 bases; nucleotides outside the gene matches: 4. Germline V gene sequence: CDR1 SGDLS, CDR2 YYNGEE. The CDR3 loop spans 15 amino acids. DNA of the CDR3: TGTGCCAGCAGCCCCGGGACTAGCGGGGGAAATGAGCAGTTCTTC. This codes for CASSPGTSGGNEQFF.

The chain has TRBV5-6 and TRBJ1-1; a weak D match, TRBD1 (5 bases). The length of the CDR3 is 15 residues. Germline V lookup: CDR1 SGHDT, CDR2 YYEEEE. V was clipped by 2 bases and J by 0 bases, with 11 bases between them. The CDR3 region has the DNA TGTGCCAGCAGCTTCGCGGGGGGGTTGAACACTGAAGCTTTCTTT. Translating it yields CASSFAGGLNTEAFF. Full variable domain (remainder filled in from reference TRBV5-6 and TRBJ1-1): DAGVTQSPTHLIKTRGQQVTLRCSPKSGHDTVSWYQQALGQGPQFIFQYYEEEERQRGNFPDRFSGHQFPNYSSELNVNALLLGDSALYLCASSFAGGLNTEAFFGQGTRLTVV.

A few counts support this clone. The CDR3 region has the DNA TGTGCCATCAACGATCCCCTAGCGGGAGATCTAAATGAGCAGTTCTTC. This codes for CAINDPLAGDLNEQFF. The V call is TRBV10-3, the J call TRBJ2-1; 10 positions agree with TRBD2. The trim removed 7 bases at V and 7 bases at J, leaving 13 bases unmatched. Germline loops: CDR1 ENHRY, CDR2 SYGVKD. This CDR3 has 16 residues.

J is TRBJ2-7 and V is TRBV29-1, with D possibly matching TRBD1 (6 bases). Germline lookup yields CDR1 SQVTM and CDR2 ANQGSEA. The V and J ends lost 6 bases and 2 bases respectively, with 14 bases between them. This CDR3 is 13 amino acids long. The CDR3 nucleotides read TGCAGCGTAGCTTTGACAGGCGCCTACGAGCAGTACTTC. Residues: CSVALTGAYEQYF.